This passage covers 15 T cell receptor beta chains from one sample sequenced in a study of graft-versus-host responses after intestinal transplantation. Measured with immunoSEQ multiplex PCR; TCRdb has only the in-frame clones, and not every one. The table has roughly 110,000 clones, over 80% seen once. The antigens of these receptors remain unknown. Here the sequenced sample was unstimulated CD4+ T cells sorted from spleen or lymph node cells, taken before transplant. These receptors all stem from a human donor who was the organ donor for an intestinal transplant.

The V gene is TRBV5-1, the J gene TRBJ2-1, with TRBD2 identical over 9 bases. V lost 5 bases, J lost 9 bases, and 9 bases stayed unmatched. The CDR3 consists of 14 residues. CDR1 and CDR2 from the germline V gene are SGHRS and YFSETQ. CDR3 region: CASSLEREEGEQFF. In DNA form, the CDR3 reads TGCGCCAGCAGTCTGGAGCGGGAGGAGGGTGAGCAGTTCTTC.

The chain combines TRBV4-1 with TRBJ1-5; a weak D match, TRBD1 (6 bases). V lost 6 bases and J 0 bases, leaving 15 bases between the germline ends. Germline assignment: CDR1 MGHRA and CDR2 YSYEKL. The CDR3 contains 16 residues. The DNA for the CDR3 is TGCGCCAGCAGGGCTCTTCAGGGGAATAGCAATCAGCCCCAGCATTTT. This sequence encodes CASRALQGNSNQPQHF.

This sequence joins TRBV19 and TRBJ1-5, with 7 bases aligning to TRBD1. V was pared by 7 bases and J by 6 bases, with 9 bases of the junction left unmatched. Germline assignment: CDR1 LNHDA and CDR2 SQIVND (reference sequence). This CDR3 has 14 residues. The CDR3 region has the DNA TGTGCCAGTACTCCATCGACAGGGCCTCAGCCCCAGCATTTT. Amino acid sequence: CASTPSTGPQPQHF. Filled out from reference TRBV19 and TRBJ1-5, the complete variable domain reads DGGITQSPKYLFRKEGQNVTLSCEQNLNHDAMYWYRQDPGQGLRLIYYSQIVNDFQKGDIAEGYSVSREKKESFPLTVTSAQKNPTAFYLCASTPSTGPQPQHFGDGTRLSIL.

V usage is TRBV10-1 and J usage is TRBJ2-4; 14 nucleotides line up with TRBD2. With V trimmed by 10 bases and J by 8 bases, 13 bases remained unmatched. The germline gives CDR1 WNHNN, CDR2 SYGVQD (reference sequence). This CDR3 is built from 16 residues. The CDR3 here is CAMPPGTSGGGDIQYF. Here the CDR3 DNA reads TGCGCCATGCCGCCGGGGACTAGCGGGGGAGGAGACATTCAGTACTTC.

The gene calls are TRBV27 and TRBJ2-3, with D hard to call. Trimming cost V 6 bases and J 2 bases, with 9 bases left between them. Germline V gene data show CDR1 as MNHEY and CDR2 as SMNVEV (reference sequence). The CDR3 loop spans 13 amino acids. The CDR3 protein is CASRPLNTDTQYF. In nucleotides, the CDR3 is TGTGCCAGCAGACCCCTTAACACAGATACGCAGTATTTT.

J is TRBJ2-3 and V is TRBV10-2, with D perhaps given as TRBD1 or TRBD2 (5 bases each). Trimming took 3 bases from V and 4 from J, leaving 11 bases between them. Germline V gives CDR1 WSHSY, CDR2 SAAADI. The CDR3 consists of 14 residues. CDR3 nucleotide sequence: TGCGCCAGCAGTGACGGGGCTGCACCAGATACGCAGTATTTT. Encoded protein: CASSDGAAPDTQYF.

V gene TRBV5-6 combines with J gene TRBJ2-3; 15 nucleotides agree with TRBD2. The CDR3 covers 18 residues. Germline V gene lookup returns CDR1 SGHDT and CDR2 YYEEEE. The V and J ends lost 4 bases and 0 bases, in that order; junction bases with no gene match: 6. The CDR3 DNA reads TGTGCCAGCAGCCAACCGGGACTAGCGGGGGGAAGCACAGATACGCAGTATTTT. It encodes CASSQPGLAGGSTDTQYF. The full variable domain, with the rest looked up from reference TRBV5-6 and TRBJ2-3, is DAGVTQSPTHLIKTRGQQVTLRCSPKSGHDTVSWYQQALGQGPQFIFQYYEEEERQRGNFPDRFSGHQFPNYSSELNVNALLLGDSALYLCASSQPGLAGGSTDTQYFGPGTRLTVL.

The chain has TRBV19 and TRBJ2-3, with TRBD1 matching 9 bases. The CDR3 has 18 residues. V lost 3 bases, J lost 5 bases, and 15 bases stayed unmatched. Germline assignment: CDR1 LNHDA and CDR2 SQIVND (reference sequence). The CDR3 here is CASSMIGSGQGLRDTQYF. CDR3 sequence (DNA): TGTGCCAGTAGTATGATTGGGAGCGGACAGGGGTTAAGAGATACGCAGTATTTT. The full variable domain, in which reference TRBV19 and TRBJ2-3 provide the parts outside the CDR3, is DGGITQSPKYLFRKEGQNVTLSCEQNLNHDAMYWYRQDPGQGLRLIYYSQIVNDFQKGDIAEGYSVSREKKESFPLTVTSAQKNPTAFYLCASSMIGSGQGLRDTQYFGPGTRLTVL.

Here the CDR3 DNA reads TGTGCCAGCTCACCGGTCAGGGAAGTGGTCAATGAGCAGTTCTTC. It encodes CASSPVREVVNEQFF. This chain joins TRBV18 and TRBJ2-1, with D tentatively TRBD1 (5 bases). The CDR3 runs 15 residues. V lost 3 bases and J 6 bases, leaving 15 bases between the germline ends. Germline CDR1 and CDR2: KGHSH and LQKENI.

This clone came up a few times. V and J are TRBV28 and TRBJ2-2, with 8 bases matching TRBD1. The junction had 7 bases not matched to a gene; V was cut back by 2 bases and J by 5 bases. The CDR3 runs to 16 residues. CDR1 and CDR2 (germline): MDHEN, SYDVKM. The CDR3 bases are TGTGCCAGCAGTTTAACCAGGACAGGGTGGACCGGGGAGCTGTTTTTT. This gives the protein CASSLTRTGWTGELFF.

Of note for this clone: One junction end does not reproduce the germline sequence, and a read error may be involved. The rearrangement joins TRBV2 to TRBJ1-4; D might be TRBD1 (6 bases). From germline, CDR1 is SNHLY and CDR2 FYNNEI. The CDR3 spans 12 residues. In nucleotides, the CDR3 is TGTGCCGGCAGGACAGAGGCGCAAAAACTGTTTTTT. Amino acids: CAGRTEAQKLFF.

The genes are TRBV5-1 and TRBJ1-1; maybe TRBD1 (5 bases). CDR1 SGHRS and CDR2 YFSETQ come from the germline V gene. The CDR3 extends over 14 amino acids. V was clipped by 2 bases and J by 5 bases, with 13 bases between them. This CDR3 is CASSLWGVGTEAFF. The CDR3 coding sequence is TGCGCCAGCAGCTTATGGGGGGTTGGTACTGAAGCTTTCTTT.

The chain combines TRBV5-1 with TRBJ1-1; 7 nucleotides match TRBD1. The CDR3 is made up of 13 amino acids. CDR1 SGHRS and CDR2 YFSETQ come from the germline V gene. The V and J ends lost 4 bases and 4 bases, in that order; junction bases with no gene match: 4. The CDR3 DNA reads TGCGCCAGCAGCGTCCGGGACAGCACTGAAGCTTTCTTT. Translation gives CASSVRDSTEAFF.

This chain links TRBV10-2 with TRBJ2-3; 9 bases are shared with TRBD2. J lost 6 bases, V lost 4 bases, and 8 bases had no gene match. The length of the CDR3 is 15 residues. The germline CDR1 and CDR2 sequences are WSHSY and SAAADI. CDR3 sequence: CASSVGSGRVDTQYF. The CDR3 nucleotides are TGCGCCAGCAGTGTAGGTAGCGGGAGAGTTGATACGCAGTATTTT.

The chain joins TRBV11-3 to TRBJ1-2; tentative D call: TRBD1 (5 bases). This CDR3 region has 14 residues. V lost 3 bases to trimming and J lost 4 bases, with 12 bases between them. Germline V lookup: CDR1 SGHNT, CDR2 YENEEA. Here the CDR3 reads CASSLGGSGYGYTF. In nucleotides, the CDR3 is TGTGCCAGCAGCTTGGGGGGGAGCGGCTATGGCTACACCTTC.